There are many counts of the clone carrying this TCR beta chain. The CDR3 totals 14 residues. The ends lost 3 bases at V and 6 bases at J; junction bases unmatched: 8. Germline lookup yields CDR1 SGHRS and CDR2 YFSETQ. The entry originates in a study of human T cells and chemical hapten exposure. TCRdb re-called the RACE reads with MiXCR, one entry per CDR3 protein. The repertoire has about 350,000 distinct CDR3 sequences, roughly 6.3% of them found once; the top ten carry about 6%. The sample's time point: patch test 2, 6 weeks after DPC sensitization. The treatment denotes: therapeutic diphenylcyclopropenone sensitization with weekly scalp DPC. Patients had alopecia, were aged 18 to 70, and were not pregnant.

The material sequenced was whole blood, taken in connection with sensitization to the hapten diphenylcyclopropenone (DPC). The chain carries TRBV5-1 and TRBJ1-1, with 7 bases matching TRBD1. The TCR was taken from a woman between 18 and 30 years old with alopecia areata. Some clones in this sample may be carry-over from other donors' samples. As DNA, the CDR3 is TGCGCCAGCAGCTCTCGACAGGGTAGCCCTGAAGCTTTCTTT. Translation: CASSSRQGSPEAFF.